This TCR beta chain derives from a study of lymphopenia after photon versus proton radiotherapy. The CDR3 is 14 amino acids. Trimming left V 3 bases short and J 9 bases short, with 17 bases between. CDR1 and CDR2 (germline): SNHLY, FYNNEI. Assay: immunoSEQ multiplex PCR; the TCRdb copy retains only in-frame clones and omits some. The sample records over 50,000 clones, approximately 86% being singletons. This clone was detected only a few times. Its target is unknown. Study outcomes and limitations: Photon-treated patients lost naive T cells and TCR diversity; proton-treated stayed stable.

This specimen was peripheral blood, taken from a patient treated with photon-based radiotherapy. The rearrangement links TRBV2 to TRBJ1-1, with D unresolved. This TCR came from a man aged 35-49 years with gastric cancer. CDR3 in amino acids: CASSEFLTSNKAFF. The CDR3 coding sequence is TGTGCCAGCAGTGAGTTTCTTACTTCAAATAAAGCTTTCTTT.